Listed below are T cell receptor beta chains from one sample, sequenced in a study of T cell responses to AZD1222 COVID-19 vaccine. This table comes from immunoSEQ multiplex PCR, and its TCRdb copy is limited to in-frame clones, with some not included. The sample has about 180,000 clones, 80% to 90% seen once. The material was peripheral blood, obtained on day 0 of AZD1222 vaccination. Receptors were obtained from an adult in good health. CDR3s include the opening cysteine and the closing phenylalanine or tryptophan. A D gene is named only where the DNA matches it firmly. Size tells how often a clone was seen (once, few, many) or the class of an expanded clone, and some rows leave it out.

j_call: TRBJ1-5
v_call: TRBV28
clone_size: -
d_call: TRBD1
cdr3_aa: CASSLPSGTGVQPQHF
cdr3_nt: TGTGCCAGCAGTTTGCCCTCTGGGACAGGGGTACAGCCCCAGCATTTT

j_call: TRBJ1-6
v_call: TRBV13
clone_size: -
d_call: TRBD1
cdr3_aa: CASSLRDRGSPLHF
cdr3_nt: TGTGCCAGCAGCCTACGGGACAGGGGCTCACCCCTCCACTTT

j_call: TRBJ2-7
v_call: TRBV6-6
clone_size: -
d_call: -
cdr3_aa: CASSYRAMGPSEQYF
cdr3_nt: TGTGCCAGCAGTTACAGGGCCATGGGGCCCTCCGAGCAGTACTTC

j_call: TRBJ1-1
v_call: TRBV5-1
clone_size: many
d_call: -
cdr3_aa: CASSLGEVGLAFF
cdr3_nt: TGCGCCAGCAGCTTGGGAGAAGTCGGCTTAGCTTTCTTT

j_call: TRBJ2-1
v_call: TRBV7-9
clone_size: -
d_call: -
cdr3_aa: CASRLGGGQNEQFF
cdr3_nt: TGTGCCAGCCGCTTGGGAGGGGGACAAAATGAGCAGTTCTTC

j_call: TRBJ2-7
v_call: TRBV20-1
clone_size: once
d_call: -
cdr3_aa: CSAPSSYEQYF
cdr3_nt: TGCAGTGCTCCGTCAAGCTACGAGCAGTACTTC

j_call: TRBJ1-3
v_call: TRBV5-6
clone_size: -
d_call: -
cdr3_aa: CASSLDGGNTIYF
cdr3_nt: TGTGCCAGCAGCTTGGACGGCGGGAACACCATATATTTT

j_call: TRBJ1-4
v_call: TRBV6-1
clone_size: -
d_call: TRBD1
cdr3_aa: CASSGRTGVATNEKLFF
cdr3_nt: TGTGCCAGCAGTGGACGGACAGGGGTAGCGACTAATGAAAAACTGTTTTTT

j_call: TRBJ1-4
v_call: TRBV7-6
clone_size: -
d_call: -
cdr3_aa: CASSLSPGPNEKLFF
cdr3_nt: TGTGCCAGCAGCTTATCCCCCGGTCCAAATGAAAAACTGTTTTTT

j_call: TRBJ1-2
v_call: TRBV9
clone_size: -
d_call: -
cdr3_aa: CASSVGPGKDGYTF
cdr3_nt: TGTGCCAGCAGCGTAGGTCCAGGGAAGGATGGCTACACCTTC

j_call: TRBJ1-3
v_call: TRBV27
clone_size: -
d_call: -
cdr3_aa: CASRPAGLGNTIYF
cdr3_nt: TGTGCCAGCAGACCAGCAGGTCTGGGAAACACCATATATTTT

j_call: TRBJ2-7
v_call: TRBV4-1
clone_size: -
d_call: TRBD2
cdr3_aa: CASSQDRRESSYEQYF
cdr3_nt: TGCGCCAGCAGCCAAGATCGGCGGGAGTCCTCCTACGAGCAGTACTTC

j_call: TRBJ2-3
v_call: TRBV5-1
clone_size: once
d_call: -
cdr3_aa: CASSLSTAFTDTQYF
cdr3_nt: TGCGCCAGCAGCTTGTCAACGGCCTTCACAGATACGCAGTATTTT

j_call: TRBJ1-3
v_call: TRBV9
clone_size: -
d_call: -
cdr3_aa: CASSLSGRASSGNTIYF
cdr3_nt: TGTGCCAGCAGCTTATCGGGACGGGCTTCATCTGGAAACACCATATATTTT

j_call: TRBJ2-4
v_call: TRBV9
clone_size: -
d_call: -
cdr3_aa: CASSSEGGTKNIQYF
cdr3_nt: TGTGCCAGCAGCTCCGAAGGGGGTACCAAAAACATTCAGTACTTC